This is a list of T cell receptor beta chains from one sample in a study of post-analysis software for immune sequencing data. Each CDR3 protein gets one entry after TCRdb re-called the PCR reads with MiXCR. The table records approximately 400,000 distinct CDR3 sequences, roughly 36% of them present only once. The sequenced sample consisted of blood. The receptors originated from a girl aged 10-17 years with multiple sclerosis. CDR3s include the opening cysteine and the closing phenylalanine or tryptophan. The D gene is left open where the match is weak. Expanded clones are given a class, and other clones once, few, many or no size at all.

CDR3 DNA: TGCAGTGCTAGGACTCAGTCGGGCTATGGCTACACCTTC
CDR3 protein: CSARTQSGYGYTF
V gene: TRBV20-1
J gene: TRBJ1-2
clone size: NA
D gene: NA

CDR3 DNA: TGTGCCAGCAGCCAGCTACTAGCGGGGGCCACCGGGGAGCTGTTTTTT
CDR3 protein: CASSQLLAGATGELFF
V gene: TRBV3-1
J gene: TRBJ2-2
clone size: few
D gene: TRBD2

CDR3 DNA: TGCAGTGCTAGCGTCAGGGGCTACGAGCAGTACTTC
CDR3 protein: CSASVRGYEQYF
V gene: TRBV20-1
J gene: TRBJ2-7
clone size: NA
D gene: NA

CDR3 DNA: TGCGCCAGCAGCTTGACTAGCGGGGCTCAAGAGACCCAGTACTTC
CDR3 protein: CASSLTSGAQETQYF
V gene: TRBV5-1
J gene: TRBJ2-5
clone size: NA
D gene: TRBD2

CDR3 DNA: TGTGCCAGCACTGGCGGACATGCCGAGACCCAGTACTTC
CDR3 protein: CASTGGHAETQYF
V gene: TRBV6-2/TRBV6-3
J gene: TRBJ2-5
clone size: NA
D gene: NA

CDR3 DNA: TGTGCCAGCAGACCGGGGCAGGGGGGCTACGAGCAGAACTTC
CDR3 protein: CASRPGQGGYEQNF
V gene: TRBV12-3/TRBV12-4
J gene: TRBJ2-7
clone size: NA
D gene: NA

CDR3 DNA: TGTGCCAGCAGCCAAGGAGGGACAGGGGGCACTGAAGCTTTCTTT
CDR3 protein: CASSQGGTGGTEAFF
V gene: TRBV4-2
J gene: TRBJ1-1
clone size: NA
D gene: TRBD1

CDR3 DNA: TGTGCCAGCAGCTCCTGGGACGGACGATATCAGCCCCAGCATTTT
CDR3 protein: CASSSWDGRYQPQHF
V gene: TRBV27
J gene: TRBJ1-5
clone size: NA
D gene: NA

CDR3 DNA: TGCAGTGCAATGGACCGCCGGGGAGATACGCAGTATTTT
CDR3 protein: CSAMDRRGDTQYF
V gene: TRBV20-1
J gene: TRBJ2-3
clone size: NA
D gene: NA

CDR3 DNA: TGTGCCAGCAGTGTGACAGGGGGCCGCGCCAACACTGAAGCTTTCTTT
CDR3 protein: CASSVTGGRANTEAFF
V gene: TRBV6-1
J gene: TRBJ1-1
clone size: NA
D gene: TRBD1

CDR3 DNA: TGTGCCAGCAGTTACGGGACGGGGAATGAGCAGTTCTTC
CDR3 protein: CASSYGTGNEQFF
V gene: TRBV6-5
J gene: TRBJ2-1
clone size: many
D gene: NA

CDR3 DNA: TGTGCCAGCTGCCGGGACTACCAAGAGACCCAGTTCTTC
CDR3 protein: CASCRDYQETQFF
V gene: TRBV2
J gene: TRBJ2-1
clone size: NA
D gene: TRBD2

CDR3 DNA: TGTGCCAGTAGACTACAGGGAGGATCTGGGGCCAACGTCCTGACTTTC
CDR3 protein: CASRLQGGSGANVLTF
V gene: TRBV27
J gene: TRBJ2-6
clone size: NA
D gene: NA

CDR3 DNA: TGTGCCATCAGTGAAGACCCGGGACAGACCTACGAGCAGTACTTC
CDR3 protein: CAISEDPGQTYEQYF
V gene: TRBV10-3
J gene: TRBJ2-7
clone size: NA
D gene: TRBD1

CDR3 DNA: TGCAGCACGTCTATCGCCGGGGCCTACAATGAGCAGTTCTTC
CDR3 protein: CSTSIAGAYNEQFF
V gene: TRBV29-1
J gene: TRBJ2-1
clone size: few
D gene: NA

CDR3 DNA: TGCGCCAGCAGCTTGGTTGAAGGGGGAGGCTACACCTTC
CDR3 protein: CASSLVEGGGYTF
V gene: TRBV5-1
J gene: TRBJ1-2
clone size: NA
D gene: NA

CDR3 DNA: TGTGCCAGCAGCACCGGGACTACTAGCACAGATACGCAGTATTTT
CDR3 protein: CASSTGTTSTDTQYF
V gene: TRBV21-1
J gene: TRBJ2-3
clone size: NA
D gene: NA

CDR3 DNA: TGTGCCAGCAGCCCGACAGGGGTCAGCTCCTACAATGAGCAGTTCTTC
CDR3 protein: CASSPTGVSSYNEQFF
V gene: TRBV6-5
J gene: TRBJ2-1
clone size: NA
D gene: TRBD1

CDR3 DNA: TGTGCCAGCAGCCCACCCGCAGGGCGGGGGAACATTCAGTACTTC
CDR3 protein: CASSPPAGRGNIQYF
V gene: TRBV7-9
J gene: TRBJ2-4
clone size: NA
D gene: TRBD2

CDR3 DNA: TGTGCCATCAGTGTTAAACAAAATCAGCCCCAGCATTTT
CDR3 protein: CAISVKQNQPQHF
V gene: TRBV10-3
J gene: TRBJ1-5
clone size: NA
D gene: NA

CDR3 DNA: TGTGCCAGCAGCCCCTTGGACAAGATACGATCCGGGGAGCTGTTTTTT
CDR3 protein: CASSPLDKIRSGELFF
V gene: TRBV4-2
J gene: TRBJ2-2
clone size: NA
D gene: NA

CDR3 DNA: TGTGCCAGCAGCTTAGTGTCAGGTGGATTGGAAAAACTGTTTTTT
CDR3 protein: CASSLVSGGLEKLFF
V gene: TRBV7-6
J gene: TRBJ1-4
clone size: NA
D gene: NA

CDR3 DNA: TGTGCCAGCAGTTCGGGGGTCGGTGGGGATGAAAAACTGTTTTTT
CDR3 protein: CASSSGVGGDEKLFF
V gene: TRBV6-5
J gene: TRBJ1-4
clone size: NA
D gene: NA

CDR3 DNA: TGTGCCACCAGTGATTTGACCGGGGGGGGTTACAATGAGCAGTTCTTC
CDR3 protein: CATSDLTGGGYNEQFF
V gene: TRBV24-1
J gene: TRBJ2-1
clone size: few
D gene: TRBD2

CDR3 DNA: TGTGCCAGCAGCTTAGTGGGGGGGGAAGACGAGCAGTACTTC
CDR3 protein: CASSLVGGEDEQYF
V gene: TRBV7-6
J gene: TRBJ2-7
clone size: few
D gene: TRBD2

CDR3 DNA: TGTGCCAGCAGCCTCTCTCGGGTTGCGGGGGACTACAATGAGCAGTTCTTC
CDR3 protein: CASSLSRVAGDYNEQFF
V gene: TRBV5-6
J gene: TRBJ2-1
clone size: NA
D gene: TRBD2

CDR3 DNA: TGTGCCAGCAGTTACACCTCCCGACAGGCCTACGAGCAGTACTTC
CDR3 protein: CASSYTSRQAYEQYF
V gene: TRBV6-5
J gene: TRBJ2-7
clone size: NA
D gene: NA

CDR3 DNA: TGTGCCAGCAGTTTATCGTGGCTCCCGGAGACCCAGTACTTC
CDR3 protein: CASSLSWLPETQYF
V gene: TRBV27
J gene: TRBJ2-5
clone size: NA
D gene: NA

CDR3 DNA: TGTGCCACCCTAGACAGTCACTATGGCTACACCTTC
CDR3 protein: CATLDSHYGYTF
V gene: TRBV10-3
J gene: TRBJ1-2
clone size: NA
D gene: NA

CDR3 DNA: TGTGCCAGCAGTCCCGGGCGGGGGCGAGAAGAGACCCAGTACTTC
CDR3 protein: CASSPGRGREETQYF
V gene: TRBV27
J gene: TRBJ2-5
clone size: NA
D gene: NA

CDR3 DNA: TGTGCCAGCAGTTTGAGCACTCTGAACACCGGGGAGCTGTTTTTT
CDR3 protein: CASSLSTLNTGELFF
V gene: TRBV27
J gene: TRBJ2-2
clone size: NA
D gene: NA

CDR3 DNA: TGTGCCAGCAGTCCTATTGGGTATGGCTACACCTTC
CDR3 protein: CASSPIGYGYTF
V gene: TRBV6-6
J gene: TRBJ1-2
clone size: few
D gene: NA

CDR3 DNA: TGTGCCAGCAGTGATAGCGGACAGGGCGGTGGCTACACCTTC
CDR3 protein: CASSDSGQGGGYTF
V gene: TRBV25-1
J gene: TRBJ1-2
clone size: NA
D gene: TRBD1

CDR3 DNA: TGCAGTGCTAGAGCCGGGGTGGGTCAGCCCCAGCATTTT
CDR3 protein: CSARAGVGQPQHF
V gene: TRBV20-1
J gene: TRBJ1-5
clone size: few
D gene: NA

CDR3 DNA: TGTGCCAGCAGCGGGCGACAGGGCCGCACAGATACGCAGTATTTT
CDR3 protein: CASSGRQGRTDTQYF
V gene: TRBV5-8
J gene: TRBJ2-3
clone size: NA
D gene: TRBD1

CDR3 DNA: TGCAGTGCTAGGTTGACTAGCGGGGGCTCCTACAATGAGCAGTTCTTC
CDR3 protein: CSARLTSGGSYNEQFF
V gene: TRBV20-1
J gene: TRBJ2-1
clone size: many
D gene: TRBD2

CDR3 DNA: TGTGCCAGCAGCTTAGAGCTAGCGGGGGGGGAGACCCAGTACTTC
CDR3 protein: CASSLELAGGETQYF
V gene: TRBV7-2
J gene: TRBJ2-5
clone size: few
D gene: TRBD2

CDR3 DNA: TGTGCCAGCAGTCGAACAGGGCTGGGTGAGCAGTTCTTC
CDR3 protein: CASSRTGLGEQFF
V gene: TRBV6-4
J gene: TRBJ2-1
clone size: NA
D gene: NA

CDR3 DNA: TGTGCCAGCAGCCTGACAGGGCACACTGAAGCTTTCTTT
CDR3 protein: CASSLTGHTEAFF
V gene: TRBV6-5
J gene: TRBJ1-1
clone size: NA
D gene: TRBD1

CDR3 DNA: TGTGCCAGCGCCGGGGGGCCGAGCTCCTACAATGAGCAGTTCTTC
CDR3 protein: CASAGGPSSYNEQFF
V gene: TRBV7-9
J gene: TRBJ2-1
clone size: NA
D gene: NA